This TCR beta chain is drawn from a study of T cell therapy after organ transplantation. In the study overall: T cells were expanded about two weeks with 30 CMV class I/II epitopes.

As for this clone: Its antigen is unidentified.

Study-level results: Nonresponder repertoires showed strong pretherapy expansions, barely changing post-therapy.

CDR1 and CDR2 from the germline V gene are ENHRY and SYGVKD. Trimming stripped 3 bases from V and 3 bases from J, with 5 bases between. The CDR3 is 13 residues long. The protocol was immunoSEQ multiplex PCR, while the TCRdb copy is restricted to in-frame clones and leaves out a portion. Here the sample spans roughly 48,000 clones, less than 95% being singletons. The source is a human patient who had received a solid organ transplant and had CMV disease. This chain uses TRBV10-3 with TRBJ2-2, with unresolved D. The source material was CD8+ T cells from blood, sampled before autologous CMV-specific T cell therapy. CDR3: CAISDGYTGELFF. In DNA, the CDR3 is TGTGCCATCAGTGATGGTTACACCGGGGAGCTGTTTTTT.